This T cell receptor beta chain was recorded in a study of T cell responses to AZD1222 COVID-19 vaccine. Study-level background: Pooled in the analysis were second doses at about 4 or about 12 weeks. Study-wide results and caveats: The sample set comprised mostly white British donors with more females, and clonal diversity was possibly underestimated. It was only 6 or 7 AZD1222 recipients who were seropositive at baseline. The repertoires were collected only after the peak T cell response.

As for this clone: Antigen: not known.

TCRdb keeps only in-frame clones here, not all; method: immunoSEQ multiplex PCR. The table lists about 97,000 clones, approximately 90% of them singletons. This clonotype was obtained from an adult in good health. The input for sequencing was peripheral blood, taken on day 0 of AZD1222 vaccination.

CDR3 protein: CASSLEGPQHF. CDR3 sequence (DNA): TGTGCCAGCAGCTTAGAGGGGCCCCAGCATTTT. The V gene is TRBV7-9, the J gene TRBJ1-5; D ambiguous. Trimming removed 1 base from V and 9 bases from J, with 4 bases in between. From germline, CDR1 is SEHNR and CDR2 FQNEAQ (reference sequence). The CDR3 contains 11 residues.